This paragraph reports one T cell receptor (beta chain). Its specificity is unknown. The data were produced by immunoSEQ multiplex PCR, yet TCRdb's version contains in-frame clones alone and is incomplete. Here the sample spans 15,000 to 20,000 clones, approximately 76% being singletons. The record originates from a study of OX40 agonist ivuxolimab in advanced cancers. Study-level background: Patients took ivuxolimab, an agonistic anti-OX40 (CD134) antibody.

Regarding the study as a whole: Circulating CD4+ and CD8+ T cells showed clonal expansion by week 6 at 0.1 to 3.0 mg/kg.

This CDR3 is built from 13 residues. V shed 6 bases and J shed 0 bases, with 9 bases lying between them. Germline values: CDR1 MNHEY, CDR2 SVGAGI. The timepoints at which blood was sampled were baseline, cycle 4 day 1, and cycle 7 day 1. V usage is TRBV6-5 and J usage is TRBJ2-7, with D unresolved. This clonotype originated in an adult with an advanced solid tumor such as melanoma, head and neck, liver or kidney cancer. The sample here was CD4+ or CD8+ T cells sorted from blood, taken in a trial of the OX40 agonist ivuxolimab. CDR3 nucleotides: TGTGCCAGCAGCCTCGGAAACTCCTACGAGCAGTACTTC. Translation: CASSLGNSYEQYF.